A single sample gave rise to the 29 T cell receptor beta chains below, sequenced in a study of somatic mutations in cytotoxic T cells in rheumatoid arthritis. Libraries were prepared by immunoSEQ multiplex PCR; TCRdb keeps only in-frame clonotypes and omits some of them. In the table there are about 15,000 clones, approximately 90% of which are singletons. Sequencing input: CD4+ T cells sorted from blood. The receptor set was obtained from a man in his 70s with rheumatoid arthritis.

Here the CDR3 reads CAISEFARGGSNEQFF. CDR3 DNA sequence: TGTGCCATCAGTGAGTTCGCCCGGGGGGGGAGCAATGAGCAGTTCTTC. This chain links TRBV10-3 with TRBJ2-1, with 8 bases identical to TRBD2. CDR1 is ENHRY, CDR2 SYGVKD, per germline. The CDR3 has 16 amino acids. V trimming: 1 base; J trimming: 6 bases; junction bases outside the gene matches: 8.

This clone occurred once. The V call is TRBV30, the J call TRBJ2-2; no clear D gene. Trimming shortened V by 0 bases and J by 4 bases, and 3 bases separated the two germline ends. CDR1 GTSNPN and CDR2 SVGIG come from the germline V gene (reference sequence). The CDR3 runs 12 residues. In DNA, the CDR3 is TGTGCCTGGAGTGTACTCACCGGGGAGCTGTTTTTT. Its protein product is CAWSVLTGELFF.

This clone was seen more than once but under ten times. The V gene is TRBV30, the J gene TRBJ1-1, with 7 bases aligning to TRBD1. CDR1 is GTSNPN and CDR2 is SVGIG in the germline V gene (reference sequence). The CDR3 totals 16 residues. V trimming: 6 bases; J trimming: 10 bases; junction bases outside the gene matches: 23. CDR3 loop: CACTFAQDRPLRIAFF. CDR3 nucleotide sequence: TGTGCCTGTACCTTTGCCCAGGACAGGCCTTTACGTATAGCTTTCTTT.

The chain links TRBV9 to TRBJ2-1; 11 positions match TRBD2. This CDR3 has 17 amino acids. The germline CDR1 and CDR2 sequences are SGDLS and YYNGEE. V lost 4 bases to trimming and J lost 9 bases; unmatched junction nucleotides: 15. The CDR3 spells CASSSPGTSGGKGEQFF. The CDR3 nucleotides are TGTGCCAGCAGCTCTCCCGGGACTAGCGGCGGGAAGGGTGAGCAGTTCTTC.

The chain employs TRBV19 and TRBJ2-2, with D possibly matching TRBD1 (6 bases). The length of the CDR3 is 15 residues. Germline assignment: CDR1 LNHDA and CDR2 SQIVND (reference sequence). V lost 10 bases and J lost 4, with 19 bases in between. This CDR3 is CAIKSQGPGTGELFF. The CDR3 DNA reads TGTGCCATCAAATCTCAGGGGCCGGGCACCGGGGAGCTGTTTTTT.

The gene calls are TRBV28 and TRBJ1-5; D gene uncertain. The germline V gene encodes CDR1 MDHEN and CDR2 SYDVKM. V gave up 2 bases and J gave up 2 bases, with 10 bases separating them. The CDR3 runs to 15 residues. The CDR3 DNA sequence: TGTGCCAGCAGTTTAGGCCAGGCCGGCAATCAGCCCCAGCATTTT. This codes for CASSLGQAGNQPQHF.

The rearrangement uses TRBV9 and TRBJ1-3, with D maybe TRBD1 (6 bases). CDR1 and CDR2 (germline): SGDLS, YYNGEE. The CDR3 has 17 amino acids. Trimming removed 4 bases from V and 0 bases from J, with 17 bases in between. The CDR3 DNA is TGTGCCAGCAGCTTGACGCTACAGGGCTCCTCTGGAAACACCATATATTTT. Amino acids: CASSLTLQGSSGNTIYF. Supplemented by reference TRBV9 and TRBJ1-3, the full variable domain reads DSGVTQTPKHLITATGQRVTLRCSPRSGDLSVYWYQQSLDQGLQFLIQYYNGEERAKGNILERFSAQQFPDLHSELNLSSLELGDSALYFCASSLTLQGSSGNTIYFGEGSWLTVV.

V gene TRBV10-1 combines with J gene TRBJ2-1, with 9 nucleotides matching TRBD1. The V gene's germline CDR1 is WNHNN and CDR2 SYGVQD (reference sequence). CDR3 length equals 13 residues. Trimming removed 6 bases from V and 8 bases from J; junction bases left unmatched: 5. The CDR3 sequence is CASSRDRVDEQFF. The DNA of the CDR3 is TGCGCCAGCAGCCGGGACAGGGTCGATGAGCAGTTCTTC.

The chain uses TRBV12-5 and TRBJ1-5; 8 nucleotides match TRBD1. The trim removed 6 bases at V and 4 bases at J, leaving 5 bases unmatched. The germline CDR1 and CDR2 sequences are LGHNT and FRNRAP. The CDR3 runs 14 residues. The CDR3 here is CASGFGTGNQPQHF. CDR3 DNA sequence: TGTGCTAGTGGATTCGGGACAGGAAATCAGCCCCAGCATTTT.

V gene TRBV19 combines with J gene TRBJ2-2; 12 bases match TRBD2. V gave up 6 bases and J gave up 7 bases; unmatched junction bases: 9. The CDR3 has 16 amino acids. From germline, CDR1 is LNHDA and CDR2 SQIVND (reference sequence). This CDR3 reads CASRASGRAKGGELFF. DNA for the CDR3: TGTGCCAGTAGGGCTAGCGGGAGGGCCAAGGGCGGGGAGCTGTTTTTT.

The rearrangement uses TRBV19 and TRBJ2-2; D not certain. There are 14 residues in the CDR3. Trimming removed 5 bases at V and 0 bases at J, with 7 bases between. Germline values: CDR1 LNHDA, CDR2 SQIVND (reference sequence). DNA for the CDR3: TGTGCCAGTAGTTTTGCGGCGAACACCGGGGAGCTGTTTTTT. Translating gives CASSFAANTGELFF.

This clone showed up just a few times. The J gene is TRBJ2-3, the V gene TRBV6-1, with D possibly matching TRBD1 (5 bases). Germline-derived CDR1 and CDR2 are MNHNS and SASEGT. V lost 5 bases and J lost 0, with 12 bases in between. The length of the CDR3 is 15 residues. The CDR3 DNA follows: TGTGCCAGCAGTACGCAGGGTACAAGCACAGATACGCAGTATTTT. Its translation: CASSTQGTSTDTQYF.

The chain uses TRBV6-5 and TRBJ1-1; TRBD1 agrees at 7 bases. Germline V gives CDR1 MNHEY, CDR2 SVGAGI. Trimming took 5 bases from V and 1 from J; bases not matched to a gene: 4. The CDR3 totals 14 residues. CDR3 bases: TGTGCCAGCAGTCGCCGACAGGGGAACACTGAAGCTTTCTTT. Translated: CASSRRQGNTEAFF.

The sample holds one count of this clone. V and J are TRBV7-9 and TRBJ1-3, with 7 bases fitting TRBD1. Germline lookup yields CDR1 SEHNR and CDR2 FQNEAQ (reference sequence). Germline trimming cut 5 bases from V and 4 bases from J; bases unmatched to any gene: 11. The CDR3 spans 16 residues. The CDR3 spells CASSLGQNLGGNTIYF. CDR3 sequence (DNA): TGTGCCAGCAGCCTGGGACAGAACCTCGGGGGAAACACCATATATTTT.

The chain employs TRBV30 and TRBJ2-1; tentatively, D is TRBD2 (6 bases). V was pared by 4 bases and J by 5 bases, with 12 bases between. Germline loops: CDR1 GTSNPN, CDR2 SVGIG (reference sequence). This CDR3 contains 13 residues. In DNA, the CDR3 is TGTGCCTGGATAGCTTCGGGAGACAATGAGCAGTTCTTC. This sequence encodes CAWIASGDNEQFF.

The J gene is TRBJ2-7, the V gene TRBV5-6; 12 bases map to TRBD1. CDR1 and CDR2 (germline): SGHDT, YYEEEE. This CDR3 is 15 amino acids long. The trim removed 3 bases at V and 6 bases at J, leaving 7 bases unmatched. CDR3 DNA: TGTGCCAGCAGCTCATATGGGACAGGGGGCTTCGAGCAGTACTTC. Encoded protein: CASSSYGTGGFEQYF.

The V call is TRBV5-1, the J call TRBJ1-1, with 9 bases that match TRBD1. This CDR3 spans 17 amino acids. The V and J ends lost 7 bases and 4 bases, in that order; junction bases with no gene match: 17. Germline CDR1 is SGHRS and CDR2 is YFSETQ. CDR3 nucleotide sequence: TGCGCCAGCCGCATGACAGGGGGATTATCCCTAACCACTGAAGCTTTCTTT. It is translated as CASRMTGGLSLTTEAFF.

V is TRBV28 and J is TRBJ1-4; 7 bases are a match to TRBD1. The CDR3 length is 14 residues. V was clipped by 6 bases and J by 8 bases; unmatched bases: 9. Germline V CDR1 and CDR2: MDHEN, SYDVKM. The CDR3 nucleotides are TGTGCCAGCAGCACCGGGACAGTGAGAGAAAAACTGTTTTTT. Translation gives CASSTGTVREKLFF.

V is TRBV6-6 and J is TRBJ2-6; no clear D. Between the trimmed V and J ends, which lost 2 bases and 1 base, there was a span of 6 bases. This CDR3 region has 15 residues. Germline CDR1 and CDR2: MNHNY and SVGAGI (reference sequence). Here the CDR3 DNA reads TGTGCCAGCAGTTACACAGCATCTGGGGCCAACGTCCTGACTTTC. Protein: CASSYTASGANVLTF.

V is TRBV2 and J is TRBJ2-1; 7 positions match TRBD2. The junction had 6 bases not matched to a gene; V was cut back by 3 bases and J by 4 bases. The V gene's germline CDR1 is SNHLY and CDR2 FYNNEI. The CDR3 loop spans 15 amino acids. DNA for the CDR3: TGTGCCAGCAGTGACTCACTAGCGAGATACAATGAGCAGTTCTTC. Its protein is CASSDSLARYNEQFF.

The V gene is TRBV12-5, the J gene TRBJ1-6; D ambiguous. The V end was cut by 4 bases, the J end by 6 bases, with 13 bases between. Germline CDR1 and CDR2: LGHNT and FRNRAP. The CDR3 sequence is 15 residues long. The chain's CDR3 is CASGWAVGSNSPLHF. Here the CDR3 DNA reads TGTGCTAGTGGTTGGGCCGTGGGTTCTAATTCACCCCTCCACTTT.

This chain links TRBV6-5 with TRBJ2-5, with unresolved D. The J call may be mistaken, given a closer DNA end match to TRBJ2-7. CDR1 is MNHEY, CDR2 SVGAGI, per germline. The CDR3 covers 14 residues. The CDR3 region has the DNA TGTGCCAGCAGTTACTCTGCGGAGCCTAACGAGCAGTACTTC. Protein product: CASSYSAEPNEQYF.

The chain couples TRBV19 to TRBJ2-2, with D perhaps matching TRBD2 (5 bases). The germline V and J ends were trimmed by 7 bases and 0 bases, with 9 bases remaining between them. The CDR3 totals 14 residues. The germline CDR1 and CDR2 sequences are LNHDA and SQIVND (reference sequence). CDR3 sequence (DNA): TGTGCCAGTAACGGAGCGGCGAACACCGGGGAGCTGTTTTTT. This gives the protein CASNGAANTGELFF.

The rearrangement uses TRBV11-3 and TRBJ2-3, with D hard to call. Germline CDR1 and CDR2: SGHNT and YENEEA. V lost 8 bases and J 5 bases, leaving 8 bases between the germline ends. The CDR3 contains 11 residues. For the CDR3, the DNA is TGTGCCAGCCTCCTCGTAGATACGCAGTATTTT. Amino acid sequence: CASLLVDTQYF.

The genes are TRBV6-5 and TRBJ2-7; TRBD2 aligns across 7 bases. J gave up 10 bases and V 5 bases, and 14 bases lay outside the gene matches. The CDR3 covers 14 residues. CDR1 MNHEY and CDR2 SVGAGI come from the germline V gene. The CDR3 sequence is CASSRRGRTEGQYF. DNA of the CDR3: TGTGCCAGCAGTCGGCGGGGGAGGACTGAGGGACAGTACTTC.

This chain's CDR3 is CASSQDLRTSGGGTDTQYF. CDR3 DNA: TGTGCCAGCAGCCAAGATTTGAGGACTAGCGGGGGGGGCACAGATACGCAGTATTTT. J is TRBJ2-3 and V is TRBV14, with 15 bases lining up with TRBD2. V lost 0 bases and J lost 1; bases outside the gene matches: 5. The V gene's germline CDR1 is SGHDN and CDR2 FVKESK. The CDR3 totals 19 residues.

The chain is built from TRBV5-1 and TRBJ2-7; 9 bases agree with TRBD2. J was trimmed by 2 bases and V by 2 bases; bases with no gene match: 2. The CDR3 has 14 residues. CDR1 is SGHRS and CDR2 is YFSETQ in the germline V gene. The CDR3 nucleotides read TGCGCCAGCAGCTTCGGACTAGCGACCTACGAGCAGTACTTC. It codes for CASSFGLATYEQYF.

This clone appeared once. The chain carries TRBV7-9 and TRBJ2-5; D may be TRBD1 (6 bases). The V end was cut by 5 bases, the J end by 1 base, with 8 bases between. This CDR3 region has 13 residues. The V gene's germline CDR1 is SEHNR and CDR2 FQNEAQ (reference sequence). The CDR3 loop is CASSQQGQETQYF. CDR3 nucleotide sequence: TGTGCCAGCAGCCAACAGGGCCAAGAGACCCAGTACTTC.

The chain has TRBV5-1 and TRBJ2-1; possibly TRBD1 for D (5 bases). Germline V gene lookup returns CDR1 SGHRS and CDR2 YFSETQ. The V gene lost 1 base and the J gene lost 8 bases, with 16 bases spanning the gap. CDR3 size: 15 residues. CDR3 in amino acids: CASSLRGYQPDEQFF. CDR3 in DNA: TGCGCCAGCAGCTTGAGGGGATACCAGCCCGATGAGCAGTTCTTC. The entire variable domain, with the rest obtained from reference TRBV5-1 and TRBJ2-1, is as follows: KAGVTQTPRYLIKTRGQQVTLSCSPISGHRSVSWYQQTPGQGLQFLFEYFSETQRNKGNFPGRFSGRQFSNSRSEMNVSTLELGDSALYLCASSLRGYQPDEQFFGPGTRLTVL.